This T cell receptor beta chain was captured by sequencing in a study of OX40 agonist ivuxolimab in advanced cancers. At the level of the study: A male proportion of approximately 83% was recorded, with mean age 60 years and range about 20 to 79. Having had anti-PD-1, anti-PD-L1 or anti-CTLA-4 therapy before was allowed, and approximately 40% had some. Partial responses, seen in three patients, involved one hepatocellular carcinoma and two cutaneous melanomas.

Measured with immunoSEQ multiplex PCR; TCRdb has only the in-frame clones, and not every one. The repertoire holds 31,000 or so clones, roughly 79% seen once, with roughly 20% in the top ten. The CDR3 runs to 15 residues. V shed 6 bases, J shed 4 bases, and the junction held 6 bases outside the gene matches. Germline CDR1 reads MNHNS; CDR2 reads SASEGT. This sequence was found in an adult with an advanced solid tumor such as melanoma, head and neck, liver or kidney cancer. The V call is TRBV6-1, the J call TRBJ1-4; 9 bases agree with TRBD1. Sequenced here: CD4+ or CD8+ T cells sorted from blood, sampled in a trial of the OX40 agonist ivuxolimab. CDR3 nucleotide sequence: TGTGCCAGCAGGACAGGGGGAGGAAGTAATGAAAAACTGTTTTTT. Its protein is CASRTGGGSNEKLFF.